This passage covers 26 T cell receptor beta chains from one sample sequenced in a study of blood T cell repertoires in COVID-19. Repertoires were generated with immunoSEQ multiplex PCR, while TCRdb's copy carries only in-frame clones and drops some. The table lists 200,000 or so clones, around 89% of them singletons. Sample: PBMCs or T cells enriched from blood (not recorded which). The receptors were sampled from a woman aged 18-29 years who had recovered from COVID-19.

CDR3 in DNA: TGTGCCAGCAGCTTAGCAGGAGTGGGGGGGTCGACGAACACTGAAGCTTTCTTT. Translation: CASSLAGVGGSTNTEAFF. This chain joins TRBV7-9 and TRBJ1-1; D is perhaps TRBD1 (5 bases). Germline CDR1 and CDR2: SEHNR and FQNEAQ (reference sequence). The CDR3 sequence is 18 residues long. V lost 0 bases and J lost 1, with 18 bases in between.

The chain is built from TRBV27 and TRBJ2-7; D remains unclear. From germline, CDR1 is MNHEY and CDR2 SMNVEV (reference sequence). Trimming took 5 bases from V and 2 from J, leaving 10 bases between them. The CDR3 sequence is 13 residues long. The CDR3, as DNA: TGTGCCAGCAGTGTGCGGATCACCTACGAGCAGTACTTC. Protein: CASSVRITYEQYF.

The chain links TRBV7-6 to TRBJ2-1; weak D call: TRBD1 (5 bases). Germline loops: CDR1 SGHVS, CDR2 FNYEAQ. Trimming removed 5 bases at V and 0 bases at J, with 23 bases between. The CDR3 totals 19 residues. In nucleotides, the CDR3 is TGTGCCAGCAGCCTCCAAAGGGGTACTTTTCAAAGCTCCTACAATGAGCAGTTCTTC. Protein product: CASSLQRGTFQSSYNEQFF. Based on the CDR3 plus reference TRBV7-6 and TRBJ2-1, the full variable domain is GAGVSQSPRYKVTKRGQDVALRCDPISGHVSLYWYRQALGQGPEFLTYFNYEAQQDKSGLPNDRFSAERPEGSISTLTIQRTEQRDSAMYRCASSLQRGTFQSSYNEQFFGPGTRLTVL.

This clone was observed once. The rearrangement links TRBV24-1 to TRBJ2-5; TRBD2 matches 9 bases. Trimming took 3 bases from V and 5 from J; bases not matched to a gene: 9. CDR3 length equals 16 residues. The germline CDR1 and CDR2 sequences are KGHDR and SFDVKD. This CDR3 is CATSDPVAGVGETQYF. The CDR3, as DNA: TGTGCCACCAGTGATCCAGTAGCGGGGGTGGGGGAGACCCAGTACTTC.

The gene calls are TRBV27 and TRBJ1-1; D is undetermined. V was clipped by 4 bases and J by 0 bases, with 9 bases between them. CDR3 size: 14 residues. Germline loops: CDR1 MNHEY, CDR2 SMNVEV (reference sequence). The CDR3 region has the DNA TGTGCCAGCAGTTCCCCTTCCGTGAACACTGAAGCTTTCTTT. Translated: CASSSPSVNTEAFF.

V and J are TRBV9 and TRBJ1-2; D is perhaps TRBD1 (5 bases). The germline CDR1 and CDR2 sequences are SGDLS and YYNGEE. With 4 bases removed from V and 4 bases from J, the gap between germline ends came to 11 bases. The CDR3 loop spans 13 amino acids. In DNA form, the CDR3 reads TGTGCCAGCAGCCCCGGGGGGAGCTATGGCTACACCTTC. Its translation: CASSPGGSYGYTF.

The chain recombines TRBV4-2 with TRBJ2-3, with 9 bases lining up with TRBD2. CDR3 size: 15 residues. Trimming cost V 3 bases and J 2 bases; bases outside gene matches: 3. Germline V CDR1 and CDR2: LGHNA, YNFKEQ. The CDR3, as DNA: TGTGCCAGCAGCCAGCGGGGGGGATACACAGATACGCAGTATTTT. This codes for CASSQRGGYTDTQYF.

This clone showed up just once. The chain carries TRBV30 and TRBJ1-2; D remains unclear. The CDR3 contains 12 residues. V shed 0 bases and J shed 8 bases, with 10 bases lying between them. Germline CDR1 reads GTSNPN; CDR2 reads SVGIG (reference sequence). The CDR3 sequence: CAWSVNSRGYTF. CDR3 coding DNA: TGTGCCTGGAGTGTAAACAGTCGGGGCTACACCTTC.

This chain connects TRBV3-1 (or the pseudogene TRBV3-2) to TRBJ2-6, with D perhaps matching TRBD1 (6 bases). Looked up from germline, CDR1 is LGHDT and CDR2 is YNNKEL (reference sequence). The CDR3 sequence is 17 residues long. V gave up 3 bases and J gave up 0 bases, with 12 bases separating them. DNA of the CDR3: TGTGCCAGCAGCCATCAGGGGTCTATCTCTGGGGCCAACGTCCTGACTTTC. Amino acids: CASSHQGSISGANVLTF.

This chain's CDR3 is CASSSRDRGFPEQYF. In nucleotides, the CDR3 is TGTGCCAGCAGCTCCCGGGACAGGGGTTTCCCCGAGCAGTACTTC. This chain connects TRBV7-9 to TRBJ2-7; TRBD1 matches 10 bases. Trimming took 4 bases from V and 6 from J; bases not matched to a gene: 9. CDR3 length equals 15 residues. Germline V gene lookup returns CDR1 SEHNR and CDR2 FQNEAQ (reference sequence).

The chain links TRBV6-5 to TRBJ1-1; 11 nucleotides align to TRBD1. The V gene's germline CDR1 is MNHEY and CDR2 SVGAGI. After removal of 5 bases from V and 11 bases from J, the junction contained 7 bases not matched to a gene. This CDR3 is 13 amino acids long. Here the CDR3 reads CASSKPGTGGAFF. The DNA of the CDR3 is TGTGCCAGCAGTAAACCAGGGACAGGGGGGGCTTTCTTT.

The J gene is TRBJ2-3, the V gene TRBV6-4, with 7 bases that match TRBD2. The trim removed 0 bases at V and 6 bases at J, leaving 6 bases unmatched. The CDR3 sequence is 15 residues long. CDR1 and CDR2 (germline): MRHNA, SNTAGT. The chain's CDR3 is CASSDSDGGSDTQYF. The CDR3 coding sequence is TGTGCCAGCAGTGACTCGGACGGGGGGTCGGATACGCAGTATTTT.

Only a few counts were recorded for this clone. This chain uses TRBV29-1 with TRBJ2-7, with TRBD2 matching 14 bases. CDR1 and CDR2 from the germline V gene are SQVTM and ANQGSEA. V was clipped by 7 bases and J by 1 base; unmatched bases: 6. This CDR3 spans 15 amino acids. This CDR3 is CSALTSGGESYEQYF. The CDR3 DNA follows: TGCAGCGCCCTGACTAGCGGGGGGGAGTCCTACGAGCAGTACTTC.

The chain joins TRBV19 to TRBJ2-7; 9 bases align to TRBD1. Trimming took 3 bases from V and 4 from J; bases not matched to a gene: 7. Per the germline V gene, CDR1 is LNHDA and CDR2 is SQIVND (reference sequence). The CDR3 is made up of 15 amino acids. This CDR3 is CASSMRGQGMYEQYF. The CDR3 bases are TGTGCCAGTAGTATGAGGGGACAGGGTATGTACGAGCAGTACTTC.

The genes are TRBV18 and TRBJ2-7; 8 nucleotides align to TRBD1. V trimming: 2 bases; J trimming: 7 bases; junction bases outside the gene matches: 4. The length of the CDR3 is 13 residues. The germline V gene has CDR1 KGHSH and CDR2 LQKENI. The CDR3 reads CASSPDRGREQYF. In DNA form, the CDR3 reads TGTGCCAGCTCACCAGACAGGGGAAGAGAGCAGTACTTC.

This chain uses TRBV15 with TRBJ2-2, with 7 bases lining up with TRBD2. The CDR3 runs 16 residues. V lost 0 bases and J lost 3; bases outside the gene matches: 4. CDR1 LNHNV and CDR2 YYDKDF come from the germline V gene (reference sequence). As DNA, the CDR3 is TGTGCCACCAGCAGAGAGGGCGGGGGTCACACCGGGGAGCTGTTTTTT. This gives the protein CATSREGGGHTGELFF.

This clone showed up just once. The V and J genes are TRBV28 and TRBJ1-1, with D uncertain. The germline V and J ends were trimmed by 1 base and 1 base, with 7 bases remaining between them. Germline V gene data show CDR1 as MDHEN and CDR2 as SYDVKM. The CDR3 runs to 14 residues. The CDR3: CASSLFWQNTEAFF. In DNA form, the CDR3 reads TGTGCCAGCAGTTTATTTTGGCAGAACACTGAAGCTTTCTTT.

This sequence joins TRBV28 and TRBJ2-1, with 13 nucleotides matching TRBD2. The CDR3 covers 16 residues. V shed 5 bases and J 4 bases; nucleotides not matched to a gene: 5. The V gene's germline CDR1 is MDHEN and CDR2 SYDVKM. The CDR3 protein is CASSLKGLAGYNEQFF. The CDR3 region has the DNA TGTGCCAGCAGTCTAAAGGGACTAGCGGGATACAATGAGCAGTTCTTC.

The genes are TRBV3-1 (or the pseudogene TRBV3-2) and TRBJ1-6, with 9 bases matching TRBD1. This CDR3 contains 15 residues. V lost 4 bases and J lost 9; bases outside the gene matches: 7. The germline gives CDR1 LGHDT, CDR2 YNNKEL (reference sequence). The CDR3 sequence is CASSPWTGVASPLHF. For the CDR3, the DNA is TGTGCCAGCAGCCCCTGGACAGGGGTAGCTTCACCCCTCCACTTT.

This chain links TRBV28 with TRBJ2-7, with TRBD2 identical over 15 bases. The J segment lost 13 bases and the V segment lost 2 bases, leaving 6 bases of the junction unmatched. The germline gives CDR1 MDHEN, CDR2 SYDVKM. The CDR3 totals 14 residues. The chain's CDR3 is CASSLRGLAGGPYF. The CDR3 DNA sequence: TGTGCCAGCAGTTTACGCGGACTAGCGGGGGGGCCTTACTTC.

V gene TRBV5-1 combines with J gene TRBJ1-4; the D gene is possibly TRBD1 (5 bases). The CDR3 is 16 amino acids. V lost 5 bases and J 5 bases, leaving 19 bases between the germline ends. Germline CDR1 reads SGHRS; CDR2 reads YFSETQ. CDR3 nucleotides: TGCGCCAGCAGGCCCTCCACAGGTCCATCAAATGAAAAACTGTTTTTT. It specifies CASRPSTGPSNEKLFF.

The chain combines TRBV19 with TRBJ1-1; TRBD1 matches at 9 bases. The V and J ends lost 5 bases and 0 bases, in that order; junction bases with no gene match: 4. CDR3 length equals 15 residues. CDR1 and CDR2 from the germline V gene are LNHDA and SQIVND (reference sequence). Here the CDR3 reads CASSAWDRVNTEAFF. The CDR3 region has the DNA TGTGCCAGTAGTGCCTGGGACAGGGTGAACACTGAAGCTTTCTTT.

The V and J genes are TRBV28 and TRBJ1-4, with D unresolved. V lost 5 bases and J lost 8, with 9 bases in between. CDR3 length equals 12 residues. Germline V CDR1 and CDR2: MDHEN, SYDVKM. The CDR3 is CASSPRVEKLFF. The CDR3 DNA sequence: TGTGCCAGCAGTCCGCGAGTAGAAAAACTGTTTTTT.

This sequence joins TRBV15 and TRBJ2-3, with 10 positions matching TRBD1. CDR3 length equals 15 residues. The germline gives CDR1 LNHNV, CDR2 YYDKDF (reference sequence). V gave up 3 bases and J gave up 4 bases; unmatched junction bases: 4. CDR3 in amino acids: CATSRTGGLADTQYF. The CDR3 DNA sequence: TGTGCCACCAGCAGGACAGGGGGCCTCGCAGATACGCAGTATTTT.

V is TRBV15 and J is TRBJ2-4, with 8 bases matching TRBD2. This CDR3 is 11 amino acids long. Germline CDR1 is LNHNV and CDR2 is YYDKDF (reference sequence). Unmatched junction bases numbered 7, after V lost 11 bases and J lost 10 bases. The CDR3 DNA follows: TGTGCCGCGCGCGGGGGGTATATTCAGTACTTC. Its protein is CAARGGYIQYF.

Remarks on this clone: At one end the junction does not follow the germline gene, possibly because of a read error. The chain combines TRBV6-5 with TRBJ1-3; possibly TRBD1 for D (6 bases). Germline V gene data show CDR1 as MNHEY and CDR2 as SVGAGI. The length of the CDR3 is 14 residues. This CDR3 reads CASSDSGVGNTIYF. The CDR3 DNA reads TGTGCCAGCAGTGACTCAGGGGTTGGAAACACCATATATTTT.